These 22 T cell receptor beta chains share one sample of origin, sequenced in a study of resident and recirculating memory T cells in vitiligo. Assay used: immunoSEQ multiplex PCR; TCRdb lists only in-frame clones, some missing. The table has roughly 80,000 clones, 90% to 95% seen once. The sample consisted of blood. The receptor set was obtained from a male donor with vitiligo.

The chain is built from TRBV5-1 and TRBJ1-1; TRBD1 matches 9 bases. Germline V gene data show CDR1 as SGHRS and CDR2 as YFSETQ. The CDR3 contains 14 residues. Trimming at V came to 4 bases and at J to 6 bases, leaving 7 bases not matched to a gene. This CDR3 is CASSPTGGNAEAFF. The CDR3 nucleotides read TGCGCCAGCAGCCCCACAGGGGGCAACGCTGAAGCTTTCTTT.

This clone was recorded only once. This chain joins TRBV28 and TRBJ2-2, with D possibly matching TRBD1 (7 bases). Trimming pared 6 bases from V and 7 bases from J, leaving 15 bases between. Germline V gene lookup returns CDR1 MDHEN and CDR2 SYDVKM. This CDR3 comprises 14 residues. The CDR3 coding sequence is TGTGCCAGCAGGGGGGGACAGTGGGGCGGGGAGCTGTTTTTT. This sequence encodes CASRGGQWGGELFF.

This chain links TRBV6-4 with TRBJ1-1, with 7 bases lining up with TRBD1. The ends lost 4 bases at V and 5 bases at J; junction bases unmatched: 4. The germline CDR1 and CDR2 sequences are MRHNA and SNTAGT. The CDR3 is 13 residues long. The DNA for the CDR3 is TGTGCCAGCAGTGTCGGGACAGAAACTGAAGCTTTCTTT. The encoded protein is CASSVGTETEAFF.

The V gene is TRBV27, the J gene TRBJ1-1, with D unclear. The V gene lost 5 bases and the J gene lost 0 bases, with 13 bases spanning the gap. Germline V gene data show CDR1 as MNHEY and CDR2 as SMNVEV (reference sequence). This CDR3 is 15 amino acids long. The CDR3 coding sequence is TGTGCCAGCAGTCCCGGACTCCCCTTGAACACTGAAGCTTTCTTT. Translating gives CASSPGLPLNTEAFF.

V gene TRBV11-1 combines with J gene TRBJ2-7, with 12 bases fitting TRBD2. Trimming cost V 4 bases and J 4 bases; bases outside gene matches: 2. Germline CDR1 SGHAT, CDR2 FQDESV (reference sequence). The length of the CDR3 is 14 residues. The CDR3 DNA is TGTGCCAGCAGCTACCTAGCGGGAGGGTACGAGCAGTACTTC. Translated, it gives CASSYLAGGYEQYF.

This clone showed up just a few times. The chain combines TRBV2 with TRBJ1-2; no firm D call. Germline loops: CDR1 SNHLY, CDR2 FYNNEI. V was trimmed by 6 bases and J by 3 bases, leaving 14 bases between them. The CDR3 sequence is 14 residues long. The CDR3 sequence is CASSNGDLDYGYTF. CDR3 coding DNA: TGTGCCAGCAGCAACGGGGATTTGGACTATGGCTACACCTTC.

The V call is TRBV19, the J call TRBJ2-7; 9 nucleotides line up with TRBD2. Germline assignment: CDR1 LNHDA and CDR2 SQIVND (reference sequence). Trimming at V came to 7 bases and at J to 7 bases, leaving 11 bases not matched to a gene. The CDR3 has 14 residues. The CDR3 protein is CASTPGLAMGEQYF. Here the CDR3 DNA reads TGTGCCAGTACCCCCGGACTAGCGATGGGGGAGCAGTACTTC.

The rearrangement joins TRBV19 to TRBJ2-7, with 8 bases identical to TRBD2. The CDR3 extends over 16 amino acids. Per the germline V gene, CDR1 is LNHDA and CDR2 is SQIVND (reference sequence). After removal of 6 bases from V and 4 bases from J, the junction contained 14 bases not matched to a gene. The CDR3 nucleotides read TGTGCCAGTAGCTCCGGTAGTAGCGGGATTCAGTACGAGCAGTACTTC. Amino acids: CASSSGSSGIQYEQYF. The complete variable domain, with remaining parts taken from reference TRBV19 and TRBJ2-7, reads DGGITQSPKYLFRKEGQNVTLSCEQNLNHDAMYWYRQDPGQGLRLIYYSQIVNDFQKGDIAEGYSVSREKKESFPLTVTSAQKNPTAFYLCASSSGSSGIQYEQYFGPGTRLTVT.

A single count supports this clone. The chain is built from TRBV2 and TRBJ2-5; weak D call: TRBD2 (6 bases). The CDR3 spans 17 residues. V gave up 0 bases and J gave up 5 bases, with 19 bases separating them. Germline V gives CDR1 SNHLY, CDR2 FYNNEI. The CDR3 spells CASSEAALAGRWETQYF. CDR3 DNA: TGTGCCAGCAGTGAAGCCGCACTAGCTGGGAGGTGGGAGACCCAGTACTTC.

This clone was seen just once. The V and J genes are TRBV6-5 and TRBJ1-3; weak D call: TRBD1 (6 bases). Trimming stripped 4 bases from V and 1 base from J, with 11 bases between. CDR1 is MNHEY, CDR2 SVGAGI, per germline. The CDR3 extends over 15 amino acids. This chain's CDR3 is CASSWLRGSGNTIYF. The CDR3 DNA follows: TGTGCCAGCAGTTGGCTTAGGGGGTCTGGAAACACCATATATTTT.

The V and J genes are TRBV11-2 and TRBJ2-7, with 7 bases fitting TRBD2. The CDR3 is 15 residues long. In germline, CDR1 is SGHAT, CDR2 FQNNGV. V lost 4 bases to trimming and J lost 6 bases; unmatched junction nucleotides: 12. CDR3 DNA: TGTGCCAGCAGCTCTAGGGCCGGGAGGAGCTCCGAGCAGTACTTC. Translated: CASSSRAGRSSEQYF. The full variable domain, its missing parts supplied by reference TRBV11-2 and TRBJ2-7, is EAGVAQSPRYKIIEKRQSVAFWCNPISGHATLYWYQQILGQGPKLLIQFQNNGVVDDSQLPKDRFSAERLKGVDSTLKIQPAKLEDSAVYLCASSSRAGRSSEQYFGPGTRLTVT.

The count of this clone is one. The CDR3 sequence is CASRGRGAKNIQYF. The CDR3, as DNA: TGTGCCAGTAGGGGGAGGGGCGCCAAAAACATTCAGTACTTC. This sequence joins TRBV19 and TRBJ2-4; 7 bases are a match to TRBD2. CDR1 is LNHDA, CDR2 SQIVND, per germline (reference sequence). The CDR3 spans 14 residues. J lost 1 base, V lost 6 bases, and 3 bases had no gene match.

The J gene is TRBJ2-2, the V gene TRBV5-4, with 9 bases aligning to TRBD2. Trimming took 4 bases from V and 3 from J; bases not matched to a gene: 4. Germline V CDR1 and CDR2: SGHNT, YYREEE (reference sequence). This CDR3 is built from 15 residues. CDR3 residues: CASSRAGGDTGELFF. The DNA of the CDR3 is TGTGCCAGCAGCCGAGCGGGGGGCGACACCGGGGAGCTGTTTTTT.

The chain uses TRBV7-3 and TRBJ2-7; 8 bases match TRBD2. Germline CDR1 SGHTA, CDR2 FQGTGA. This CDR3 spans 14 amino acids. The V and J ends lost 5 bases and 1 base, in that order; junction bases with no gene match: 4. CDR3: CASSPGGGSYEQYF. CDR3 bases: TGTGCCAGCAGCCCCGGGGGGGGTTCCTACGAGCAGTACTTC. Based on the CDR3 plus reference TRBV7-3 and TRBJ2-7, the full variable domain is GAGVSQTPSNKVTEKGKYVELRCDPISGHTALYWYRQSLGQGPEFLIYFQGTGAADDSGLPNDRFFAVRPEGSVSTLKIQRTERGDSAVYLCASSPGGGSYEQYFGPGTRLTVT.

The CDR3 nucleotides are TGTGCCAGCAGTGAATTAGCTACCGGGTACAATGAGCAGTTCTTC. It is translated as CASSELATGYNEQFF. This sequence joins TRBV2 and TRBJ2-1; D unclear. Trimming pared 2 bases from V and 4 bases from J, leaving 12 bases between. CDR3 length equals 15 residues. Per germline, CDR1 SNHLY and CDR2 FYNNEI.

This chain uses TRBV10-3 with TRBJ2-7; a weak D match, TRBD1 (5 bases). V was clipped by 6 bases and J by 2 bases, with 11 bases between them. Germline loops: CDR1 ENHRY, CDR2 SYGVKD. The CDR3 loop spans 13 amino acids. For the CDR3, the DNA is TGTGCCATCAGGGGTACAGGACCCTACGAGCAGTACTTC. Amino acid sequence: CAIRGTGPYEQYF.

The chain couples TRBV7-3 to TRBJ2-7; 7 nucleotides match TRBD2. The CDR3 has 13 residues. Germline V gene lookup returns CDR1 SGHTA and CDR2 FQGTGA. V dropped 6 bases and J dropped 1; count of bases not matched to a gene: 3. The CDR3 sequence: CASSPSGSYEQYF. The CDR3, as DNA: TGTGCCAGCAGTCCTAGCGGTTCCTACGAGCAGTACTTC. Filled out from reference TRBV7-3 and TRBJ2-7, the complete variable domain reads GAGVSQTPSNKVTEKGKYVELRCDPISGHTALYWYRQSLGQGPEFLIYFQGTGAADDSGLPNDRFFAVRPEGSVSTLKIQRTERGDSAVYLCASSPSGSYEQYFGPGTRLTVT.

By share, this clone ranks as medium-sized. V gene TRBV6-4 combines with J gene TRBJ2-1; TRBD2 agrees at 12 bases. Germline loops: CDR1 MRHNA, CDR2 SNTAGT. This CDR3 has 15 amino acids. The V and J ends lost 0 bases and 6 bases, in that order; junction bases with no gene match: 0. The CDR3 nucleotides read TGTGCCAGCAGTGACTCGACTAGCGGGAGCAATGAGCAGTTCTTC. It translates to CASSDSTSGSNEQFF.

This clone was recorded once. The genes are TRBV5-1 and TRBJ2-1; 15 nucleotides agree with TRBD2. CDR3 size: 19 residues. V lost 4 bases, J lost 3 bases, and 11 bases stayed unmatched. CDR1 is SGHRS and CDR2 is YFSETQ in the germline V gene. DNA of the CDR3: TGCGCCAGCAGCGGGCGCGGACTAGCGGGAGGGTATAGCTACAATGAGCAGTTCTTC. It yields the protein CASSGRGLAGGYSYNEQFF.

The V gene is TRBV6-6, the J gene TRBJ1-2, with D possibly TRBD1 on 5 matching bases. The CDR3 is 14 amino acids. In germline, CDR1 is MNHNY, CDR2 SVGAGI (reference sequence). The ends were cut back, 7 bases at V and 6 bases at J, with 18 bases in the middle. The CDR3 DNA reads TGTGCCAGCACCCATTATCAGGGAGGAAATGGCTACACCTTC. Amino acids: CASTHYQGGNGYTF.

CDR3 bases: TGTGCCAGCAGTGGTGCGGGGGGGTGGTCCTACAATGAGCAGTTCTTC. This codes for CASSGAGGWSYNEQFF. J is TRBJ2-1 and V is TRBV25-1, with TRBD2 matching 9 bases. The CDR3 spans 16 residues. Per germline, CDR1 MGHDK and CDR2 SYGVNS. V shed 4 bases, J shed 1 base, and the junction held 5 bases outside the gene matches.

The chain employs TRBV27 and TRBJ1-2; 9 bases are shared with TRBD1. CDR3 length equals 19 residues. The V gene end was trimmed by 8 bases and the J gene end by 4 bases; junction bases not matched to a gene: 23. The germline CDR1 and CDR2 sequences are MNHEY and SMNVEV (reference sequence). In DNA form, the CDR3 reads TGTGCCAGCCGTACCAGCCCTACCGGGACAGGGCAAGAGGGCTATGGCTACACCTTC. This encodes CASRTSPTGTGQEGYGYTF.